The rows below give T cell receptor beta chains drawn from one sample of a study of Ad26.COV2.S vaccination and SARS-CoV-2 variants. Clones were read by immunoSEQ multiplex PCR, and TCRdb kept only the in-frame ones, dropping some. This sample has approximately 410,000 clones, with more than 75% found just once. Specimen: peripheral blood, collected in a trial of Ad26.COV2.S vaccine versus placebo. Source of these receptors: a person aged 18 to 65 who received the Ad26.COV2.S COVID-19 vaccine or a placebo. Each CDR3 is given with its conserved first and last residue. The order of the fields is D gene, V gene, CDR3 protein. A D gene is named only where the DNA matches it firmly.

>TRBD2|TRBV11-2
CASSSERGGQYF
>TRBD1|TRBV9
CASSAGGWEQYF
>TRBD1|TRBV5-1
CASSLGTGNFYEQYF
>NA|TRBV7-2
CASSLVVGLGELFF
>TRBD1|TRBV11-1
CASSIRTGGDEQFF
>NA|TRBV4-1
CASSQDGDTQYF
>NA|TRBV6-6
CASSRNRVYEQYF
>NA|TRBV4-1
CASSQLTGVNYGYTF
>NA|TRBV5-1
CASSPRVGVMQETQYF
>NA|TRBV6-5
CASRTSGNTIYF
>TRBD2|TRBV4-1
CASSLPPAGGSYEQYF
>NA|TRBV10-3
CAISVDPTGELFF
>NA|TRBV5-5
CASSPGVAETQYF
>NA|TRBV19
CASSPTLLHEQYF
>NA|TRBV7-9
CASSPPLSLGYTF
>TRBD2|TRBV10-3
CAISEFLSGGAYEQYF
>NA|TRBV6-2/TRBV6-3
CASSLTADPSSYNSPLHF
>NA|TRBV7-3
CASSDQKGLEQFF
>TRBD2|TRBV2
CASSVRLAGGKGREETQYF
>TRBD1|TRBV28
CASSFSGGSPLHF
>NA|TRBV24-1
CATSDLNRLHF
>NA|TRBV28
CASSSRLYGYTF
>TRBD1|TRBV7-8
CASSRTGTANQPQHF
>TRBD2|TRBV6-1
CASSEGLAGSYEQYF
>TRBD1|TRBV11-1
CASSDAGTDPYSYTF
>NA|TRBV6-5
CASSYSGLSGNTIYF
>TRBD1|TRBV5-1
CASSWTGASSGANVLTF
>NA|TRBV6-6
CASSRGGYGSNSSPGANVLTF
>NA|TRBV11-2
CASSLPQGLQETQYF
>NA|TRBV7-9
CASSLARTQVGYGYTF
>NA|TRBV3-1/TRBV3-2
CASSQAPDSSTDTQYF
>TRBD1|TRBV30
CAWSGGTGNQPQHF
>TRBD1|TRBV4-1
CASSQGPGQGVPNTGELFF
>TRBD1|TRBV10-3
CAISEPLGQAYEQYF
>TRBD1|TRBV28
CASSGTGTVNTEAFF
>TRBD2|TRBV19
CASSRGAAGGTDTQYF
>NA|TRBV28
CASRIDRPHNYGYTF
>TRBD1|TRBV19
CASSTRQGTPGNTIYF
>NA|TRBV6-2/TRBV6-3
CASSYDRLNSPLHF
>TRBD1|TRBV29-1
CSVMGQTLTDTQYF
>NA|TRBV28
CASKAPNSPLHF
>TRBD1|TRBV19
CASSSLPGQGYEQYF
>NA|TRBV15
CATSRDQGTVYNEQFF
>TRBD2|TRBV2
CASITGLAGGREQFF
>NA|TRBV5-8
CASSFRGTYEQYF
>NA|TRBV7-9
CASSLNRETYEQYF
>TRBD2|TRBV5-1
CASSGAGGKDNEQFF
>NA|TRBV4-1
CASSQDGGGTYGYTF